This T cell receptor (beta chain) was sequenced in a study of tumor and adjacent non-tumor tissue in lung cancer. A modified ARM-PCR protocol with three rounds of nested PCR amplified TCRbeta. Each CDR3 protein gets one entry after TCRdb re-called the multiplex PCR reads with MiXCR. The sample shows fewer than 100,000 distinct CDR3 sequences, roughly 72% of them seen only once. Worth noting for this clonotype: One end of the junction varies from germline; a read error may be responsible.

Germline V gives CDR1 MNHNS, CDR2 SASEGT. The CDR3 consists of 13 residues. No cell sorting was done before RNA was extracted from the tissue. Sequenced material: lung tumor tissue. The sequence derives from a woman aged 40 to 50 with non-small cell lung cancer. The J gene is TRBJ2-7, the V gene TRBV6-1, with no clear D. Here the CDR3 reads CANGPFNPYEQYF. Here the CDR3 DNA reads TGTGCCAACGGGCCCTTCAACCCCTACGAACAGTACTTC.